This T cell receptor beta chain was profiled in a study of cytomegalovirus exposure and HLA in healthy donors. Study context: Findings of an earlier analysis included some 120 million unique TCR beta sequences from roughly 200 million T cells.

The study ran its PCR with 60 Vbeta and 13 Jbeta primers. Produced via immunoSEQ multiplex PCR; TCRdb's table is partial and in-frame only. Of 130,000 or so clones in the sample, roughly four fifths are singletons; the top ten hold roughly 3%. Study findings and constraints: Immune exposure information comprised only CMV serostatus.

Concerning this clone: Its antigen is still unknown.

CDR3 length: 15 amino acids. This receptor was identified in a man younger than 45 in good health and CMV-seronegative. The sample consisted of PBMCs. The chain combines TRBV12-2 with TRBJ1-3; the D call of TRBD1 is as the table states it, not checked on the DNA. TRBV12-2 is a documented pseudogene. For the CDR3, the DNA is TGTGCAAGTCGCTTGGACAGGGTATGTGGAAACACCATATATTTT. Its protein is CASRLDRVCGNTIYF.